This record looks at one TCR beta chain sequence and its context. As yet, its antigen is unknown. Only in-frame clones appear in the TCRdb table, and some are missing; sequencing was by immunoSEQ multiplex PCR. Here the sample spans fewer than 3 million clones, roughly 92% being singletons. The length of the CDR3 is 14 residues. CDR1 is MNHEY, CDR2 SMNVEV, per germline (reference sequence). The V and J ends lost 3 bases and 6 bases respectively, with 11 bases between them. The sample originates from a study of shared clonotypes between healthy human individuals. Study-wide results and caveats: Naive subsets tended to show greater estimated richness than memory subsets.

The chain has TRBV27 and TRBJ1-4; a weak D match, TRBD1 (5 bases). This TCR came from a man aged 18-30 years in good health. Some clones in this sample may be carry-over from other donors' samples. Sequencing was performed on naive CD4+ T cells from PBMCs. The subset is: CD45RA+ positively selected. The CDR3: CASSFRPRDEKLFF. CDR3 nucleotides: TGTGCCAGCAGTTTTCGGCCCAGGGATGAAAAACTGTTTTTT.